These T cell receptor beta chains were read from a single sample in a study of Tregs in tolerant kidney transplant recipients. TCRdb's table, derived via immunoSEQ multiplex PCR, lists solely in-frame clones and lacks some. The sample carries about 69,000 clones, 70% to 90% recorded once. The sequences come from CD4+ T cells from blood, collected before the transplant. All receptors come from a human donor who received a combined kidney and bone marrow transplant. Each CDR3 is given with its conserved first and last residue. D genes are given only for firm matches. Clone size is shown for a subset of rows, as once, few, many or a class of expanded clone.

TRBJ1-1	NA	TRBV7-9	NA	TGTGCCAGCAGCTTTGAACAGGAGAACACTGAAGCTTTCTTT	CASSFEQENTEAFF
TRBJ2-7	few	TRBV11-2	NA	TGTGCCAGCAGCTTCCAGGGCTACGAGCAGTACTTC	CASSFQGYEQYF
TRBJ1-1	once	TRBV7-2	NA	TGTGCCAGCAGCTTAGGAGGTCTACCGGCGTTCACTGAAGCTTTCTTT	CASSLGGLPAFTEAFF
TRBJ2-3	NA	TRBV19	NA	TGTGCCAGTACCCAGCGGAGTAGCACAGATACGCAGTATTTT	CASTQRSSTDTQYF
TRBJ1-5	NA	TRBV7-2	NA	TGTGCCAGCAGCTTAGATGGAGCAGGGGACAATCAGCCCCAGCATTTT	CASSLDGAGDNQPQHF
TRBJ1-1	NA	TRBV19	NA	TGTGCCAGTAGGGACCATGGCAGGGCGAACACTGAAGCTTTCTTT	CASRDHGRANTEAFF
TRBJ1-1	few	TRBV27	NA	TGTGCCAGCAGTTTATCAGCGGCGGCGGAGAACACTGAAGCTTTCTTT	CASSLSAAAENTEAFF
TRBJ1-2	NA	TRBV27	NA	TGTGCCAGCAGTTTAACAGGGATTTTAGGTGGCTACACCTTC	CASSLTGILGGYTF
TRBJ2-1	NA	TRBV27	NA	TGTGCCAGCAGTTTAAGGGCAGGGCCCAATGAGCAGTTCTTC	CASSLRAGPNEQFF
TRBJ2-5	NA	TRBV27	NA	TGTGCCAGCAGTACACGGAGAGACCAAGAGACCCAGTACTTC	CASSTRRDQETQYF
TRBJ2-7	NA	TRBV25-1	NA	TGTGCCAGCACTAAACCCGGGTCGGAGGAGCAGTACTTC	CASTKPGSEEQYF
TRBJ1-5	NA	TRBV6-1	NA	TGTGCCAGCAGTGCGAGGTACAGGGAGTTCGGCCAGCCCCAGCATTTT	CASSARYREFGQPQHF
TRBJ2-1	NA	TRBV19	TRBD1	TGTGCCAGTAGGCCCACAGGGGCCGCGTACAATGAGCAGTTCTTC	CASRPTGAAYNEQFF
TRBJ2-3	NA	TRBV21-1	NA	TGTGCCAGCAACCCACTGGCAGGGTGGCGGGACTTCACAGATACGCAGTATTTT	CASNPLAGWRDFTDTQYF
TRBJ2-7	NA	TRBV19	TRBD1	TGTGCCAGTAGCCTCCGGGACAGGGGGCTTGAGCAGTACTTC	CASSLRDRGLEQYF